This T cell receptor beta chain was identified during a study of blood T cell repertoires in COVID-19. A single count supports this clone. Trimming took off 9 bases at V and 4 bases at J, with 15 bases between the two ends. This CDR3 has 13 residues. CDR1 LNHNV and CDR2 YYDKDF come from the germline V gene (reference sequence). The data were produced by immunoSEQ multiplex PCR, yet TCRdb's version contains in-frame clones alone and is incomplete. The sample holds around 200,000 clones, 90% seen once. The chain is built from TRBV15 and TRBJ2-5; no clear D gene. The sequencing input was PBMCs or T cells enriched from blood (not recorded which). The clonotype originates from a man under 40 who had recovered from COVID-19. CDR3 protein: CATVGPSVETQYF. CDR3 sequence (DNA): TGTGCCACAGTTGGGCCTTCAGTAGAGACCCAGTACTTC.